A selection of T cell receptor beta chains follows, all from one sample in a study of blood T cell repertoires in COVID-19. Produced via immunoSEQ multiplex PCR; TCRdb's table is partial and in-frame only. The sample lists 200,000 or so clones, 70% to 85% occurring once. Sequencing used peripheral blood. The receptors were sampled from a human donor with acute or convalescent COVID-19. The donor label of this sample is uncertain. Each CDR3 is given with its conserved first and last residue. D genes are given only for firm matches.

J,D,V,CDR3,DNA
TRBJ2-3,TRBD1,TRBV7-3,CASGTATTDTQYF,TGTGCCAGCGGGACAGCAACCACAGATACGCAGTATTTT
TRBJ1-3,-,TRBV25-1,CASGRGDSVGDTIYF,TGTGCCAGCGGACGGGGGGATTCGGTCGGGGACACCATATATTTT
TRBJ2-7,TRBD1,TRBV5-5,CASSRDSLGEQYF,TGTGCCAGCAGCAGGGACAGCCTGGGCGAGCAGTACTTC
TRBJ2-7,-,TRBV2,CASGGGGPMAIEQYF,TGTGCCAGCGGAGGTGGGGGCCCGATGGCTATCGAGCAGTACTTC
TRBJ2-2,-,TRBV2,CASKREMDGELFF,TGTGCCAGCAAACGGGAGATGGACGGGGAGCTGTTTTTT
TRBJ2-5,-,TRBV18,CASSFGGQETQYF,TGTGCCAGCTCATTTGGCGGCCAAGAGACCCAGTACTTC
TRBJ1-5,TRBD1,TRBV10-3,CATAGQRLLNQPQHF,TGTGCCACCGCGGGACAGAGACTCTTAAATCAGCCCCAGCATTTT
TRBJ2-1,TRBD2,TRBV10-3,CAINSRGSGSSYNEQFF,TGTGCCATCAATTCAAGAGGTAGCGGGAGCAGCTACAATGAGCAGTTCTTC
TRBJ1-5,-,TRBV30,CAWSRDSSNQPQHF,TGTGCCTGGAGTAGAGACAGCAGCAATCAGCCCCAGCATTTT
TRBJ2-5,-,TRBV11-2,CASSYSGPETQYF,TGTGCCAGCAGCTATAGCGGCCCCGAGACCCAGTACTTC
TRBJ1-1,-,TRBV12-3/TRBV12-4,CASSPNGGTEAFF,TGTGCCAGCAGTCCCAACGGGGGAACTGAAGCTTTCTTT
TRBJ1-3,TRBD1,TRBV24-1,CATQAAAGGVTSSGNTIYF,TGTGCCACGCAGGCTGCGGCAGGGGGCGTCACTAGCTCTGGAAACACCATATATTTT
TRBJ2-1,TRBD1,TRBV5-8,CASSLEQGAGNEQFF,TGTGCCAGCAGCTTGGAACAGGGGGCTGGCAATGAGCAGTTCTTC
TRBJ2-5,-,TRBV7-9,CASSLVYTILETQYF,TGTGCCAGCAGCTTAGTCTATACCATCTTGGAGACCCAGTACTTC